The 16 T cell receptor beta chains below were found in one sample sequenced in a study of T cell responses to AZD1222 COVID-19 vaccine. Produced via immunoSEQ multiplex PCR; TCRdb's table is partial and in-frame only. The top ten hold 1.5% to 2% of the sample, which has about 180,000 clones, less than 90% seen once. The sequenced sample was peripheral blood, obtained on day 0 of AZD1222 vaccination. These receptors all stem from an adult in good health.

The chain employs TRBV6-5 and TRBJ1-4; TRBD1 agrees at 8 bases. CDR1 is MNHEY and CDR2 is SVGAGI in the germline V gene. There are 15 residues in the CDR3. V lost 0 bases and J lost 5; bases outside the gene matches: 2. Here the CDR3 DNA reads TGTGCCAGCAGTTACTCGACAGGGGAAAATGAAAAACTGTTTTTT. Residues: CASSYSTGENEKLFF.

The rearrangement links TRBV4-2 to TRBJ2-7, with D hard to call. The CDR3 covers 12 residues. V gave up 4 bases and J gave up 7 bases, with 11 bases separating them. The germline CDR1 and CDR2 sequences are LGHNA and YNFKEQ. CDR3 nucleotides: TGTGCCAGCAGCCCGAATTTGAGGGAGCAGTACTTC. Its translation is CASSPNLREQYF.

This rearrangement joins TRBV28 to TRBJ1-6; 9 nucleotides match TRBD1. V lost 5 bases and J lost 9; bases outside the gene matches: 8. The germline V gene has CDR1 MDHEN and CDR2 SYDVKM. The CDR3 sequence is 15 residues long. The CDR3 protein is CASSPWTGEGSPLHF. CDR3 coding DNA: TGTGCCAGCAGTCCCTGGACAGGGGAGGGTTCACCCCTCCACTTT.

The chain recombines TRBV6-5 with TRBJ2-7, with D possibly TRBD1 on 6 matching bases. The CDR3 is 15 residues long. V was clipped by 4 bases and J by 0 bases, with 13 bases between them. CDR1 is MNHEY, CDR2 SVGAGI, per germline. CDR3 region: CASSSPEGHSYEQYV. The CDR3 region has the DNA TGTGCCAGCAGTTCCCCCGAGGGACACTCCTACGAGCAGTACGTC.

This chain's CDR3 is CASSLGPEEDYGYTF. DNA for the CDR3: TGCGCCAGCAGCTTGGGCCCAGAGGAGGACTATGGCTACACCTTC. The chain employs TRBV5-1 and TRBJ1-2; D call uncertain. This CDR3 has 15 amino acids. V was shortened by 0 bases and J by 3 bases, with 12 bases between the two germline ends. The V gene's germline CDR1 is SGHRS and CDR2 YFSETQ.

The sample holds one count of this clone. The chain has TRBV5-1 and TRBJ2-7, with 7 bases that match TRBD1. Germline V gene lookup returns CDR1 SGHRS and CDR2 YFSETQ. This CDR3 contains 15 residues. Trimming cost V 0 bases and J 4 bases; bases outside gene matches: 7. CDR3 residues: CASSLGDRDKYEQYF. For the CDR3, the DNA is TGCGCCAGCAGCTTGGGAGACAGGGACAAGTACGAGCAGTACTTC.

The CDR3: CATSEAGTSGSIETQYF. CDR3 nucleotides: TGTGCCACCAGTGAGGCCGGGACTAGCGGGAGCATAGAGACCCAGTACTTC. The V gene is TRBV24-1, the J gene TRBJ2-5, with TRBD2 identical over 14 bases. The V segment lost 4 bases and the J segment 4 bases; nucleotides outside the gene matches: 7. CDR1 is KGHDR and CDR2 is SFDVKD in the germline V gene. The CDR3 length is 17 residues.

The rearrangement links TRBV10-2 to TRBJ2-1; 12 nucleotides agree with TRBD2. Germline CDR1 and CDR2: WSHSY and SAAADI. Unmatched junction bases numbered 3, after V lost 8 bases and J lost 7 bases. CDR3 length equals 13 residues. In DNA, the CDR3 is TGCGCCAGCCGACTAGCGGGAGAGAATGAGCAGTTCTTC. The encoded protein is CASRLAGENEQFF.

This clone has just one count. CDR3 sequence: CSVVPGTGMRYGYTF. The DNA for the CDR3 is TGCAGCGTTGTACCCGGGACAGGGATGCGTTATGGCTACACCTTC. The J gene is TRBJ1-2, the V gene TRBV29-1; 9 bases fit TRBD1. Unmatched junction bases numbered 11, after V lost 4 bases and J lost 5 bases. The CDR3 totals 15 residues. CDR1 is SQVTM and CDR2 is ANQGSEA in the germline V gene.

This rearrangement joins TRBV3-1 (or the pseudogene TRBV3-2) to TRBJ1-2, with TRBD1 matching 8 bases. The CDR3 spans 15 residues. Germline-derived CDR1 and CDR2 are LGHDT and YNNKEL (reference sequence). The V segment lost 1 base and the J segment 4 bases; nucleotides outside the gene matches: 5. CDR3 in DNA: TGTGCCAGCAGCCAAGCCCCAGGGGGCATCTATGGCTACACCTTC. Translated: CASSQAPGGIYGYTF.

The chain recombines TRBV6-4 with TRBJ1-6; D gene uncertain. CDR1 is MRHNA, CDR2 SNTAGT, per germline. V gave up 0 bases and J gave up 7 bases, with 4 bases separating them. CDR3 length: 13 amino acids. The CDR3 coding sequence is TGTGCCAGCAGTGACTCGGCCAATTCACCCCTCCACTTT. It is translated as CASSDSANSPLHF.

This chain uses TRBV28 with TRBJ1-1; D unclear. The CDR3 contains 15 residues. Germline-derived CDR1 and CDR2 are MDHEN and SYDVKM. Trimming pared 6 bases from V and 1 base from J, leaving 15 bases between. The CDR3 sequence: CASRPSRARNTEAFF. The CDR3 DNA reads as TGTGCCAGCAGACCATCACGGGCTAGGAACACTGAAGCTTTCTTT.

The V gene is TRBV19, the J gene TRBJ1-1; the match to TRBD1 covers 8 bases. The CDR3 sequence is 15 residues long. Germline V gene sequence: CDR1 LNHDA, CDR2 SQIVND (reference sequence). Germline trimming cut 3 bases from V and 0 bases from J; bases unmatched to any gene: 3. CDR3 DNA: TGTGCCAGTAGTATCCGGGACAGGCTGAACACTGAAGCTTTCTTT. As protein: CASSIRDRLNTEAFF.

V is TRBV5-1 and J is TRBJ1-6; D is ambiguous. The CDR3 is 13 amino acids. The germline V and J ends were trimmed by 0 bases and 7 bases, with 5 bases remaining between them. CDR1 and CDR2 from the germline V gene are SGHRS and YFSETQ. The DNA of the CDR3 is TGCGCCAGCAGCTTGGGCCAGAATTCACCCCTCCACTTT. This sequence encodes CASSLGQNSPLHF.

V usage is TRBV10-2 and J usage is TRBJ2-7; D not resolved. CDR1 and CDR2 from the germline V gene are WSHSY and SAAADI. The CDR3 is made up of 16 amino acids. V dropped 1 base and J dropped 2 bases, with 15 bases sitting between them. The CDR3 DNA is TGCGCCAGCAGTGAGTGGGGTTCCCCGAGGACCTACGAGCAGTACTTC. Its protein is CASSEWGSPRTYEQYF.

The chain couples TRBV5-5 to TRBJ2-3; D gene unclear. The CDR3 runs 15 residues. Germline V gene data show CDR1 as SGHKS and CDR2 as YYEKEE (reference sequence). V gave up 1 base and J gave up 0 bases, with 9 bases separating them. CDR3 sequence reads: CASSLPQDSTDTQYF. The CDR3 bases are TGTGCCAGCAGCTTGCCGCAGGATAGCACAGATACGCAGTATTTT.